This TCR beta chain was profiled in a study of beta chain features in type 1 diabetes. About the study: Examination spanned approximately 110 million sorted cells from all samples.

Expressed TCRB transcripts were sequenced after all isolated RNA was converted to cDNA. Profiling relied on immunoSEQ multiplex PCR, and the TCRdb table lists in-frame clones only, not all of them. The table lists about 110,000 clones, around 40% of them singletons. Sorting of CD4+ naive, central memory, regulatory and stem cell-like memory cells was performed via CD45RO/CCR7/CD25/CD127/CD95/CD27. All sorted populations exceeded 95% purity. There are 15 residues in the CDR3. Trimming left V 2 bases short and J 4 bases short, with 15 bases between. The V gene's germline CDR1 is SGDLS and CDR2 YYNGEE. This chain joins TRBV9 and TRBJ1-2, with D possibly being TRBD1 (6 bases). The source of this sequence is a woman aged 18-29 years in good health. The material sequenced was stem cell memory CD4+ T cells from blood. CDR3 protein: CASSVMDSGFYGYTF. The CDR3 DNA sequence: TGTGCCAGCAGCGTCATGGACAGCGGTTTCTATGGCTACACCTTC.